These 21 T cell receptor beta chains originate from one sample sequenced in a study of blood T cell dynamics during melanoma immunotherapy. The repertoire was sequenced with immunoSEQ multiplex PCR; TCRdb's copy has only in-frame clones and lacks some. The data show some 9,900 clones, less than 90% seen once. Time point denoted: pre-treatment baseline. The sequenced sample was blood, obtained from a patient treated with checkpoint blockade. These receptors came from a human donor with melanoma.

This chain joins TRBV9 and TRBJ2-1; D is perhaps TRBD1 or TRBD2 (6 bases each). Trimming took 1 base from V and 5 from J, leaving 19 bases between them. The CDR3 is 17 residues long. In germline, CDR1 is SGDLS, CDR2 YYNGEE. CDR3 DNA: TGTGCCAGCAGCGTACCTCCACTAAAGGGGGGACACAATGAGCAGTTCTTC. It encodes CASSVPPLKGGHNEQFF.

This clone was observed a few times. The chain has TRBV29-1 and TRBJ2-3; D remains ambiguous. The germline V gene has CDR1 SQVTM and CDR2 ANQGSEA. This CDR3 has 10 residues. V was pared by 6 bases and J by 11 bases, with 12 bases between. This CDR3 is CSVDALGQYF. The CDR3 DNA is TGCAGCGTGGACGCATTGGGGCAGTATTTT.

The V call is TRBV2, the J call TRBJ2-3, with no clear D. The CDR3 runs to 13 residues. Between the trimmed V and J ends, which lost 7 bases and 2 bases, there was a span of 10 bases. Germline V gene lookup returns CDR1 SNHLY and CDR2 FYNNEI. For the CDR3, the DNA is TGTGCCAGCAAAGACTCCTTCACAGATACGCAGTATTTT. Its translation is CASKDSFTDTQYF.

The rearrangement links TRBV6-1 to TRBJ2-7, with TRBD2 matching over 9 bases. CDR1 MNHNS and CDR2 SASEGT come from the germline V gene. With V trimmed by 7 bases and J by 4 bases, 8 bases remained unmatched. The CDR3 runs to 14 residues. The DNA for the CDR3 is TGTGCCAGCACTAGGACTAGCGCCCTTTACGAGCAGTACGTC. It codes for CASTRTSALYEQYV.

The chain is built from TRBV30 and TRBJ1-4, with TRBD1 matching 9 bases. CDR1 and CDR2 (germline): GTSNPN, SVGIG (reference sequence). The ends lost 2 bases at V and 7 bases at J; junction bases unmatched: 14. The CDR3 totals 17 residues. CDR3 region: CAWSWGGIGTGSEKLFF. CDR3 DNA: TGTGCCTGGAGTTGGGGGGGGATAGGGACAGGGAGTGAAAAACTGTTTTTT.

This chain joins TRBV27 and TRBJ1-2; D is perhaps TRBD1 (6 bases). The CDR3 sequence is 14 residues long. Per the germline V gene, CDR1 is MNHEY and CDR2 is SMNVEV (reference sequence). The V gene lost 2 bases and the J gene lost 8 bases, with 15 bases spanning the gap. CDR3 nucleotides: TGTGCCAGCAGTTTAGTAGGGGGGTATGAGGGCTACACCTTC. Amino acid sequence: CASSLVGGYEGYTF.

The rearrangement links TRBV5-1 to TRBJ1-1, with D maybe TRBD1 (6 bases). CDR3 length: 14 amino acids. The germline V gene encodes CDR1 SGHRS and CDR2 YFSETQ. V was shortened by 3 bases and J by 1 base, with 10 bases between the two germline ends. The CDR3 reads CASSWGGQNTEAFF. The DNA of the CDR3 is TGCGCCAGCAGCTGGGGGGGACAGAACACTGAAGCTTTCTTT.

This clone has more than one count but fewer than ten. The chain combines TRBV5-1 with TRBJ1-4, with D possibly being TRBD1 (5 bases). Trimming pared 0 bases from V and 6 bases from J, leaving 12 bases between. Germline CDR1 SGHRS, CDR2 YFSETQ. CDR3 size: 15 residues. CDR3: CASSLAGGIDEKLFF. The CDR3 region has the DNA TGCGCCAGCAGCTTGGCTGGGGGGATCGATGAAAAACTGTTTTTT.

V usage is TRBV7-8 and J usage is TRBJ2-1, with 11 positions matching TRBD2. Germline V lookup: CDR1 SGHVS, CDR2 FQNEAQ. The CDR3 covers 15 residues. J was trimmed by 9 bases and V by 4 bases; bases with no gene match: 8. The CDR3 DNA reads TGTGCCAGCAGCTCCTGGCTAGCGGGAGGCGGTGAGCAGTTCTTC. Protein sequence: CASSSWLAGGGEQFF.

The chain recombines TRBV5-1 with TRBJ2-1, with D tentatively TRBD2 (5 bases). This CDR3 contains 13 residues. CDR1 and CDR2 from the germline V gene are SGHRS and YFSETQ. V was shortened by 5 bases and J by 4 bases, with 10 bases between the two germline ends. Here the CDR3 DNA reads TGCGCCAGCAGTGGTCTAGCTTACAATGAGCAGTTCTTC. Translation: CASSGLAYNEQFF.

This chain uses TRBV5-4 with TRBJ2-3; 7 bases are shared with TRBD2. Germline-derived CDR1 and CDR2 are SGHNT and YYREEE (reference sequence). The CDR3 spans 16 residues. With V trimmed by 4 bases and J by 1 base, 9 bases remained unmatched. CDR3 DNA: TGTGCCAGCAGCATGGAGGTTCGGGGGGGCACAGATACGCAGTATTTT. This encodes CASSMEVRGGTDTQYF.

The rearrangement joins TRBV9 to TRBJ1-1; D perhaps matches TRBD1 (6 bases). With 2 bases removed from V and 5 bases from J, the gap between germline ends came to 19 bases. The CDR3 extends over 16 amino acids. Germline V gene data show CDR1 as SGDLS and CDR2 as YYNGEE. The CDR3 DNA reads as TGTGCCAGCAGCGTTTTTCCCACTCTCCAGGGGACTGAAGCTTTCTTT. Translating gives CASSVFPTLQGTEAFF.

This chain joins TRBV19 and TRBJ1-2, with unresolved D. CDR3 length: 13 residues. Germline V gene lookup returns CDR1 LNHDA and CDR2 SQIVND (reference sequence). V was cut by 7 bases and J by 7 bases, with 16 bases left in between. CDR3 coding DNA: TGTGCCAGTACGAGGAGGGAAGCGACTGGCTACACCTTC. Its translation is CASTRREATGYTF. The whole variable domain, remainder taken from reference TRBV19 and TRBJ1-2, is DGGITQSPKYLFRKEGQNVTLSCEQNLNHDAMYWYRQDPGQGLRLIYYSQIVNDFQKGDIAEGYSVSREKKESFPLTVTSAQKNPTAFYLCASTRREATGYTFGSGTRLTVV.

The chain uses TRBV15 and TRBJ2-5; perhaps TRBD1 as D (5 bases). CDR3 length: 16 residues. Germline V gives CDR1 LNHNV, CDR2 YYDKDF (reference sequence). Trimming took off 0 bases at V and 5 bases at J, with 16 bases between the two ends. CDR3 in DNA: TGTGCCACCAGCAGAGATCGTACGGCCAGGGTTGAGACCCAGTACTTC. It encodes CATSRDRTARVETQYF.

The chain carries TRBV27 and TRBJ1-6; 9 nucleotides match TRBD1. This CDR3 spans 14 amino acids. CDR1 is MNHEY, CDR2 SMNVEV, per germline (reference sequence). With 10 bases clipped from V and 5 bases from J, the junction kept 6 bases outside the gene matches. The DNA for the CDR3 is TGTGCCACCAGACGGGACAGGGATAATTCACCCCTCCACTTT. It codes for CATRRDRDNSPLHF.

The CDR3 bases are TGTGCCAGCAGTTACCGACAGGGAGGAGCGGGAGCTTTCTTT. This sequence encodes CASSYRQGGAGAFF. The chain combines TRBV6-5 with TRBJ1-1; 7 bases match TRBD1. Germline trimming cut 2 bases from V and 10 bases from J; bases unmatched to any gene: 10. The CDR3 covers 14 residues. Per the germline V gene, CDR1 is MNHEY and CDR2 is SVGAGI.

The rearrangement joins TRBV28 to TRBJ2-7; TRBD1 agrees at 9 bases. Germline loops: CDR1 MDHEN, CDR2 SYDVKM. V trimming: 7 bases; J trimming: 2 bases; junction bases outside the gene matches: 9. The CDR3 runs 15 residues. In nucleotides, the CDR3 is TGTGCCAGCACACCACAGGGGGCGAGCACCTACGAGCAGTACGTC. Translation: CASTPQGASTYEQYV.

The V gene is TRBV6-1, the J gene TRBJ2-1; the match to TRBD2 covers 8 bases. The CDR3 is made up of 16 amino acids. Germline V gene sequence: CDR1 MNHNS, CDR2 SASEGT. V shed 4 bases, J shed 1 base, and the junction held 6 bases outside the gene matches. CDR3 DNA sequence: TGTGCCAGCAGTGGAAGGGGCGGGAGGTCCTACAATGAGCAGTTCTTC. It specifies CASSGRGGRSYNEQFF.

This clone showed up just once. The V and J genes are TRBV5-1 and TRBJ2-5; 9 bases agree with TRBD2. CDR3 length equals 17 residues. V shed 4 bases, J shed 6 bases, and the junction held 16 bases outside the gene matches. CDR1 and CDR2 from the germline V gene are SGHRS and YFSETQ. This CDR3 is CASSRESPAGGQKTQYF. CDR3 DNA: TGCGCCAGCAGCCGCGAATCCCCAGCGGGAGGACAGAAGACCCAGTACTTC.

DNA for the CDR3: TGTGCCAGCAGCCAAGTAGGAATAGCGGGGGCGAACTCCTACGAGCAGTACTTC. Translation gives CASSQVGIAGANSYEQYF. This chain uses TRBV4-2 with TRBJ2-5; 9 bases are a match to TRBD2. With the DNA end fitting TRBJ2-7 better, the J assignment may be wrong. The CDR3 loop spans 18 amino acids. The germline gives CDR1 LGHNA, CDR2 YNFKEQ.

The CDR3 nucleotides read TGCAGCGTGGTAGACAGGGATCACGGGGAGCTGTTTTTT. This sequence encodes CSVVDRDHGELFF. The rearrangement uses TRBV29-1 and TRBJ2-2; 7 bases align to TRBD1. Trimming took 6 bases from V and 7 from J; bases not matched to a gene: 8. Germline V CDR1 and CDR2: SQVTM, ANQGSEA. The CDR3 totals 13 residues.